A selection of T cell receptor beta chains follows, all from one sample in a study of blood T cell repertoires in COVID-19. Measured with immunoSEQ multiplex PCR; TCRdb has only the in-frame clones, and not every one. Among under 95,000 clones listed, over 80% were seen once. Sequenced: peripheral blood. The receptors come from an elderly woman with acute or convalescent COVID-19. CDR3s include the opening cysteine and the closing phenylalanine or tryptophan. A D gene is named only where the DNA matches it firmly. Clone size is not always given. Where it is, it says once, few, many or a class for expanded clones.

j_gene: TRBJ1-2; d_gene: TRBD1; v_gene: TRBV10-3; len: 17; abundance: .; CDR3nt: TGTGCCATCAGTGAGTCGGGGACAGGGTTAGATGACTATGGCTACACCTTC; CDR3aa: CAISESGTGLDDYGYTF
j_gene: TRBJ2-2; d_gene: .; v_gene: TRBV28; len: 14; abundance: few; CDR3nt: TGTGCCAGCAGTGCCGGACAGTACACCGGGGAGCTGTTTTTT; CDR3aa: CASSAGQYTGELFF
j_gene: TRBJ1-5; d_gene: TRBD1; v_gene: TRBV19; len: 15; abundance: .; CDR3nt: TGTGCCAGTAGTATGAACAGGGGGTTCAATCAGCCCCAGCATTTT; CDR3aa: CASSMNRGFNQPQHF
j_gene: TRBJ1-6; d_gene: .; v_gene: TRBV3-1/TRBV3-2; len: 15; abundance: .; CDR3nt: TGTGCCAGCAGCCAATTTCAGGGTTTTAGTTCACCCCTCCACTTT; CDR3aa: CASSQFQGFSSPLHF
j_gene: TRBJ2-7; d_gene: TRBD2; v_gene: TRBV5-4; len: 17; abundance: .; CDR3nt: TGTGCCAGCAGCTCCCGGGGGGGGGCAGCCGGATCGGTAGAGCAGTACTTC; CDR3aa: CASSSRGGAAGSVEQYF
j_gene: TRBJ1-5; d_gene: TRBD1; v_gene: TRBV7-2; len: 13; abundance: .; CDR3nt: TGTGCCAGCAGCTTACAGGGGGATCAGCCCCAGCATTTT; CDR3aa: CASSLQGDQPQHF
j_gene: TRBJ1-1; d_gene: .; v_gene: TRBV15; len: 14; abundance: .; CDR3nt: TGTGCCACCAGCAGAGGTGGTCCGGACACTGAAGCTTTCTTT; CDR3aa: CATSRGGPDTEAFF
j_gene: TRBJ1-2; d_gene: TRBD1; v_gene: TRBV11-3; len: 13; abundance: once; CDR3nt: TGTGCCAGCAGCCTAGGACAGGATTATGGCTACACCTTC; CDR3aa: CASSLGQDYGYTF
j_gene: TRBJ2-3; d_gene: TRBD2; v_gene: TRBV19; len: 16; abundance: .; CDR3nt: TGTGCCAGTAGTCAAGGACTAGCGGGAGGGTTGAGTACGCAGTATTTT; CDR3aa: CASSQGLAGGLSTQYF
j_gene: TRBJ1-5; d_gene: .; v_gene: TRBV10-3; len: 14; abundance: .; CDR3nt: TGTGCCATCAGGCCCACCGGGGACAATCAGCCCCAGCATTTT; CDR3aa: CAIRPTGDNQPQHF
j_gene: TRBJ2-3; d_gene: TRBD2; v_gene: TRBV29-1; len: 15; abundance: once; CDR3nt: TGCAGCGTTGAAAGACTAGCGGGAGTGACAGATACGCAGTATTTT; CDR3aa: CSVERLAGVTDTQYF
j_gene: TRBJ2-1; d_gene: TRBD2; v_gene: TRBV10-3; len: 16; abundance: many; CDR3nt: TGTGCCATCAGCACTATGACTAGCGGGAGCTACAATGAGCAGTTCTTC; CDR3aa: CAISTMTSGSYNEQFF
j_gene: TRBJ1-2; d_gene: .; v_gene: TRBV19; len: 15; abundance: .; CDR3nt: TGTGCCAGTAGTATTGGGCCTGGACAGAACTATGGCTACACCTTC; CDR3aa: CASSIGPGQNYGYTF
j_gene: TRBJ1-4; d_gene: .; v_gene: TRBV6-5; len: 16; abundance: .; CDR3nt: TGTGCCAGCAGTTACTCGATGGGCGCAACTAATGAAAAACTGTTTTTT; CDR3aa: CASSYSMGATNEKLFF
j_gene: TRBJ2-2; d_gene: TRBD1; v_gene: TRBV19; len: 15; abundance: once; CDR3nt: TGTGCCAGTAGTTCCAAAACAGGGGCCACCGGGGAGCTGTTTTTT; CDR3aa: CASSSKTGATGELFF
j_gene: TRBJ2-2; d_gene: .; v_gene: TRBV29-1; len: 12; abundance: .; CDR3nt: TGCAGCGTTGTAGACTTCACCGGGGAGCTGTTTTTT; CDR3aa: CSVVDFTGELFF
j_gene: TRBJ1-2; d_gene: .; v_gene: TRBV29-1; len: 13; abundance: .; CDR3nt: TGCAGCGTTGAAAGGACAAGTAACTATGGCTACACCTTC; CDR3aa: CSVERTSNYGYTF
j_gene: TRBJ2-5; d_gene: .; v_gene: TRBV3-1/TRBV3-2; len: 12; abundance: .; CDR3nt: TGTGCCAGCAGCCAAGGAGGAGAGACCCAGTACTTC; CDR3aa: CASSQGGETQYF
j_gene: TRBJ1-5; d_gene: .; v_gene: TRBV4-2; len: 15; abundance: .; CDR3nt: TGTGCCAGCAGCCAAGGCGCAGGCGGCAATCAGCCCCAGCATTTT; CDR3aa: CASSQGAGGNQPQHF
j_gene: TRBJ2-3; d_gene: .; v_gene: TRBV7-9; len: 15; abundance: .; CDR3nt: TGTGCCAGCAGCAAAAGCGGGACAAGCACAGATACGCAGTATTTT; CDR3aa: CASSKSGTSTDTQYF
j_gene: TRBJ1-2; d_gene: TRBD1; v_gene: TRBV19; len: 16; abundance: few; CDR3nt: TGTGCCAGCCACCCCCCGGACAGGGGGTATCCCTATGGCTACACCTTC; CDR3aa: CASHPPDRGYPYGYTF
j_gene: TRBJ2-5; d_gene: .; v_gene: TRBV9; len: 15; abundance: .; CDR3nt: TGTGCCAGCAGCGTAGGTGTGTCAGTTAAAGAGACCCAGTACTTC; CDR3aa: CASSVGVSVKETQYF